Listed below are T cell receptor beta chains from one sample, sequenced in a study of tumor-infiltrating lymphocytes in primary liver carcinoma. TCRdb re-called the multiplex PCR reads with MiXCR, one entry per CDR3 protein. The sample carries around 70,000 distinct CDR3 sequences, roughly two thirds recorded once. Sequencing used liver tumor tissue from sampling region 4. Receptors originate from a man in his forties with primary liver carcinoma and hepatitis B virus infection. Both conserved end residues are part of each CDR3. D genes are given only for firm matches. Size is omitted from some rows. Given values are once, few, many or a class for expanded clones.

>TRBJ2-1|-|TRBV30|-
CAWSVDPLPAYSEEFF
TGTGCCTGGAGTGTGGATCCCCTTCCCGCCTACAGTGAGGAGTTCTTC
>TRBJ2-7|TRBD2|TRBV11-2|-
CASTLSVGLAGGGYEQYF
TGTGCCAGCACCTTATCCGTTGGACTAGCGGGAGGGGGGTATGAGCAGTATTTC
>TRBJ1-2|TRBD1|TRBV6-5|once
CLSMGQLRGGYTF
TGTCTCAGCATGGGACAGCTTCGGGGTGGCTACACCTTC
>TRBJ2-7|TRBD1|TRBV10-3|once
CAISDGQGSYEQYF
TGTGCCATCAGTGATGGACAGGGGTCCTATGAGCAGTACTTC
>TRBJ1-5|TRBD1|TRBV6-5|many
CASSTGTGDQPQHF
TGTGCCAGCAGTACTGGGACAGGGGATCAGCCCCAGCATTTT
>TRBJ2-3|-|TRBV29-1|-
CSVTDSTHDTQYF
TGCAGCGTTACAGACTCCACACATGATACGCAGTATTTT
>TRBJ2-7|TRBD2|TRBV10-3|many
CAIKEGRSAGGHF
TGTGCCATCAAGGAGGGAAGGTCAGCGGGAGGGCACTTC
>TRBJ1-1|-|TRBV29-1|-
CSVGGGNTEAFF
TGTAGCGTTGGTGGGGGGAACACTGAAGCTTTCTTT
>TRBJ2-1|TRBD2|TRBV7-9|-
CASSFHAGLVGHNEQFF
TGTGCCAGCAGCTTTCATGCCGGACTAGTGGGACACAATGAGCAGTTCTTC
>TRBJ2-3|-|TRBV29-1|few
CSIEDSSRGADTQYF
TGCAGCATTGAAGATAGCAGCAGGGGGGCAGATACGCAGTATTTT